One T cell receptor beta chain is described in this entry. The data derive from a study of blood T cell repertoires in COVID-19. Overall study: The United States, Italy and Spain were the sources of the acute and convalescent COVID-19 samples. Nucleic acid was either cDNA or gDNA, and it came from T cells, B-cell-depleted T cells, or PBMCs.

Authors' methods: Estimation of nucleated cell counts was performed using reference gene primer amplification. The method was immunoSEQ multiplex PCR; TCRdb's version includes in-frame clones alone and lacks a portion of them. Clone size and V and J calls were adopted from that table, with D and trimming inferred from the DNA. Here the sample spans 100,000 to 150,000 clones, almost 80% being singletons. V dropped 5 bases and J dropped 7; count of bases not matched to a gene: 3. The CDR3 is 13 residues long. This chain connects TRBV12-3 or TRBV12-4 to TRBJ2-1; the match to TRBD1 covers 9 bases. This sequence was found in a human donor in a cohort sampled during active COVID-19. Sequencing input: peripheral blood. The CDR3 sequence is CASSAGQGNEQFF. The CDR3 DNA reads TGTGCCAGCAGTGCGGGACAGGGAAATGAGCAGTTCTTC.